Listed below are T cell receptor beta chains from one sample, sequenced in a study of blood T cell repertoires in COVID-19. Measured with immunoSEQ multiplex PCR; TCRdb has only the in-frame clones, and not every one. The sample contains fewer than 250,000 clones, around four fifths of which appear only once. Sequenced sample: peripheral blood. These receptors came from a woman in her thirties or forties with active or convalescent COVID-19. The CDR3 runs from the conserved cysteine through the conserved F or W. A D gene is named only where the DNA matches it firmly. The size of a clone is reported for some rows only, either as once, few or many, or as a class for expanded clones.

CDR3 DNA	CDR3 protein	clone size	V gene	J gene	D gene
TGTGCCAGCAGCGTAAGTGCTAGCGTACACGAGCAGTACTTC	CASSVSASVHEQYF	-	TRBV9	TRBJ2-7	-
TGTGCCAGCTCACTGGAGGGCGACACTGAAGCTTTCTTT	CASSLEGDTEAFF	once	TRBV18	TRBJ1-1	-
TGTGCCACCAGTGATCAAAGGACTAGCCGCAATGAGCAGTTCTTC	CATSDQRTSRNEQFF	-	TRBV24-1	TRBJ2-1	TRBD2
TGTGCCAGCAGTTTAGGGGACAGGGGCTATGGCTACACCTTC	CASSLGDRGYGYTF	-	TRBV28	TRBJ1-2	TRBD1
TGTGCCAGTAGTATAGTCGGTAGCGGGGTTGCGGAGCAGTACTTC	CASSIVGSGVAEQYF	-	TRBV19	TRBJ2-7	TRBD2
TGTGCCAGCAGGTCACAGGGCGAACCTAGAGAGCAGTACTTC	CASRSQGEPREQYF	-	TRBV28	TRBJ2-7	-
TGTGCCAGCAGCTCGGGACAGCAGATATACAATGAGCAGTTCTTC	CASSSGQQIYNEQFF	-	TRBV11-3	TRBJ2-1	TRBD1
TGTGCCAGTACCCTGACTAGCGGAACTTACAATGAGCAGTTCTTC	CASTLTSGTYNEQFF	-	TRBV19	TRBJ2-1	TRBD2
TGTGCCAGCAGTTATACCACCGGGACTAGCACAGATACGCAGTATTTT	CASSYTTGTSTDTQYF	once	TRBV5-6	TRBJ2-3	-
TGTGCCAGTAGTAACGGACAGGGCCTTCTATATAGCAATCAGCCCCAGCATTTT	CASSNGQGLLYSNQPQHF	-	TRBV19	TRBJ1-5	TRBD1
TGTGCCAGCAGCTTAGGGACAGGGGTTTCTGGCTACACCTTC	CASSLGTGVSGYTF	once	TRBV7-3	TRBJ1-2	TRBD1
TGTGCCTGGAGTGGTGGAGGGCTCACAGATACGCAGTATTTT	CAWSGGGLTDTQYF	-	TRBV30	TRBJ2-3	-
TGTGCCAGCAGTCTAGCTAGCGGGGGAACAGATACGCAGTATTTT	CASSLASGGTDTQYF	few	TRBV28	TRBJ2-3	TRBD2
TGTGCCAGCAGCTCCGGGACAGAGCCATGGGCCCGGGCTGGCTACACCTTC	CASSSGTEPWARAGYTF	-	TRBV5-4	TRBJ1-2	TRBD1
TGTGCCAGTAGCCGAACAGGGGAATGGGGCTACACCTTC	CASSRTGEWGYTF	-	TRBV19	TRBJ1-2	TRBD1
TGCAGTGCTAGTCTCCGGACAGGGACCTACGAGCAGTACTTC	CSASLRTGTYEQYF	-	TRBV20-1	TRBJ2-7	TRBD1
TGTGCCTGGAGTGTTGCCGGGACAAAAAGCGGCGAGCAGTACTTC	CAWSVAGTKSGEQYF	many	TRBV30	TRBJ2-7	-
TGTGCCTGGTCGGGGGGCTACGAGCAGTACTTC	CAWSGGYEQYF	once	TRBV30	TRBJ2-7	TRBD2
TGTGCCAGCAGCCCCCAGGGCCTACTCTCCTACGAGCAGTACTTC	CASSPQGLLSYEQYF	-	TRBV7-6	TRBJ2-7	-
TGCAGTGCTAGTATAGACTATGGCTACACCTTC	CSASIDYGYTF	-	TRBV20-1	TRBJ1-2	-
TGTGCCAGCTCACCCGGGGGTGGCGACTATGGCTACACCTTC	CASSPGGGDYGYTF	once	TRBV18	TRBJ1-2	-
TGTGCCAGCAGCTTGACTAGCGGGAGGGCAATGAATGAGCAGTTCTTC	CASSLTSGRAMNEQFF	-	TRBV7-2	TRBJ2-1	TRBD2
TGTGCCAGCAGCCATCGGACGGGAGCCACCAATGAGCAGTTCTTC	CASSHRTGATNEQFF	-	TRBV14	TRBJ2-1	-
TGTGCCACCAGCGTCCCCGGACAGGGGTTTCAGCCCCAGCATTTT	CATSVPGQGFQPQHF	-	TRBV15	TRBJ1-5	TRBD1
TGTGCCAGCTCACCCTCGACAGATCAGCCCCAGCATTTT	CASSPSTDQPQHF	-	TRBV18	TRBJ1-5	-
TGTGCCAGCAGGGTAGACAGGGGGCGAGGCTACACCTTC	CASRVDRGRGYTF	-	TRBV6-5	TRBJ1-2	TRBD1
TGTGCCAGCAGTTACTCCCGGACAGACGTCTCATTC	CASSYSRTDVSF	-	TRBV6-2/TRBV6-3	TRBJ2-7	-
TGTGCCAGCAGTCCTCGGACTTTTGTCGGCAATCAGCCCCAGCATTTT	CASSPRTFVGNQPQHF	-	TRBV6-6	TRBJ1-5	-
TGTGCCAGCAGCGGACCCGGGACTATCACCGGGGAGCTGTTTTTT	CASSGPGTITGELFF	-	TRBV9	TRBJ2-2	TRBD2
TGTGCCAGTAGCCAAGGGGGTTCACCCCTCCACTTT	CASSQGGSPLHF	-	TRBV19	TRBJ1-6	-
TGCGCCAGCAGTCAACCCCCGGACCCGGGGGGTTCCTACGAGCAGTACTTC	CASSQPPDPGGSYEQYF	-	TRBV23-1	TRBJ2-7	TRBD2
TGCAGCGTTGAAATGTGGAAACAGCCAACCTACGAGCAGTACTTC	CSVEMWKQPTYEQYF	-	TRBV29-1	TRBJ2-7	-
TGTGCCAGCAGTCCGGGACTAGCGGGGGGCCACTCCTACAATGAGCAGTTCTTC	CASSPGLAGGHSYNEQFF	-	TRBV28	TRBJ2-1	TRBD2